This TCR beta chain was retrieved from a study of follicular helper T cells after annual influenza vaccination. CDR1 is SGHVS and CDR2 is FQNEAQ in the germline V gene. The CDR3 covers 16 residues. V shed 1 base and J shed 6 bases, with 16 bases lying between them. Measured with immunoSEQ multiplex PCR; TCRdb has only the in-frame clones, and not every one. The data contain about 27,000 clones, roughly 80% of them seen just once; the ten biggest clones take up about 1.2%. This sample's time point: 2014-2015 season, pre-vaccination. The chain couples TRBV7-8 to TRBJ2-1; tentative D call: TRBD2 (6 bases). The sequences come from CXCR5+ CD38- circulating T follicular helper cells from blood, collected on the day of influenza vaccination. The sample's subset: circulating Tfh, non-naive CD4+CXCR5+PD-1+ (ICOS+CD38+ or ICOS-CD38-). The TCR sequence derives from an adult who received the influenza vaccine. The CDR3 region has the DNA TGTGCCAGCAGCTTAGTACCGGGCGGGATCGCCAATGAGCAGTTCTTC. It translates to CASSLVPGGIANEQFF. Combining the CDR3 with reference TRBV7-8 and TRBJ2-1 gives the whole variable domain GAGVSQSPRYKVAKRGQDVALRCDPISGHVSLFWYQQALGQGPEFLTYFQNEAQLDKSGLPSDRFFAERPEGSVSTLKIQRTQQEDSAVYLCASSLVPGGIANEQFFGPGTRLTVL.